Here is one TCR beta chain with its context. The antigen remains undetermined. The data were produced by immunoSEQ multiplex PCR, yet TCRdb's version contains in-frame clones alone and is incomplete. The table lists under 1,100,000 clones, 75% to 85% of them singletons, with around 0.61% in the top ten. Germline V CDR1 and CDR2: LNHDA, SQIVND (reference sequence). This CDR3 contains 12 residues. With 8 bases removed from V and 8 bases from J, the gap between germline ends came to 15 bases. This entry is derived from a study of shared clonotypes between healthy human individuals. Study findings and constraints: Rarefaction exposed incomplete sorted-subset sequencing despite large depth.

The TCR originated in a man aged 18-30 years in good health. Some clones in this sample may be carry-over from other donors' samples. The V gene is TRBV19, the J gene TRBJ1-2, with TRBD1 as a possible D gene (6 bases). The sample comprised memory CD4+ T cells from PBMCs. As to subset: CD45RA-negative fraction. The CDR3 loop reads CASSGHRTGYTF. The CDR3 nucleotides are TGTGCCAGTTCGGGACACCGAACCGGCTACACCTTC. Drawing the rest from reference TRBV19 and TRBJ1-2, the complete variable domain is DGGITQSPKYLFRKEGQNVTLSCEQNLNHDAMYWYRQDPGQGLRLIYYSQIVNDFQKGDIAEGYSVSREKKESFPLTVTSAQKNPTAFYLCASSGHRTGYTFGSGTRLTVV.